Presented here are 30 T cell receptor beta chains from one specimen sequenced in a study of cytomegalovirus exposure and HLA in healthy donors (dated by TCRdb to the late 2010s). Library preparation was by the immunoSEQ multiplex PCR assay. For the multiplex PCR, a mixture combining 60 forward primers for TCR Vbeta segments and 13 reverse primers for TCR Jbeta segments was used. This is the immuneACCESS table as TCRdb keeps it, with only in-frame sequences that have V and J called. A part of the clones is gone; compared with another copy, unresolved V genes explain less than half, and the rest is unexplained. This sample comprises around 53,000 clones, around 72% of them detected only once. Nearly 3% of the sample comes from the top ten. The specimen was PBMCs. The receptors were sampled from a man between 18 and 35 years old in good health and CMV-seronegative.

This clone was picked up a small number of times. The CDR3 region is CASSRGTGDGYTF. CDR3 bases: TGTGCCAGCAGCCGCGGGACAGGGGATGGCTACACCTTC. The chain carries TRBV6-5 and TRBJ1-2; TRBD1 aligns across 10 bases. V trimming: 6 bases; J trimming: 6 bases; junction bases outside the gene matches: 4. CDR1 and CDR2 from the germline V gene are MNHEY and SVGAGI. The CDR3 is made up of 13 amino acids.

J is TRBJ2-1 and V is TRBV27, with TRBD2 matching over 8 bases. With V trimmed by 2 bases and J by 7 bases, 4 bases remained unmatched. CDR3 length equals 14 residues. The germline V gene has CDR1 MNHEY and CDR2 SMNVEV (reference sequence). CDR3 region: CASSLIGRGNEQFF. In DNA form, the CDR3 reads TGTGCCAGCAGTTTAATCGGGAGGGGAAATGAGCAGTTCTTC.

This clone showed up just once. The chain joins TRBV2 to TRBJ2-1; D call uncertain. The germline V and J ends were trimmed by 7 bases and 4 bases, with 5 bases remaining between them. CDR1 is SNHLY, CDR2 FYNNEI, per germline. The CDR3 contains 11 residues. The CDR3 spells CASTLYNEQFF. The CDR3, as DNA: TGTGCCAGCACACTTTACAATGAGCAGTTCTTC.

J is TRBJ1-5 and V is TRBV11-2, with D perhaps matching TRBD1 (6 bases). The CDR3 consists of 15 residues. The V gene's germline CDR1 is SGHAT and CDR2 FQNNGV. Deletions cut 5 bases from V and 3 bases from J, with 14 bases between. In DNA, the CDR3 is TGTGCCAGCAGCGCTCGACAGGCACCCAATCAGCCCCAGCATTTT. This codes for CASSARQAPNQPQHF.

The rearrangement joins TRBV11-2 to TRBJ1-5; TRBD1 is a possible D gene (5 bases). V dropped 1 base and J dropped 10 bases, with 17 bases sitting between them. This CDR3 contains 15 residues. CDR1 and CDR2 (germline): SGHAT, FQNNGV. CDR3 nucleotides: TGTGCCAGCAGCTTAGGTCCGGCAGCCCAGGGACCCCAGCATTTT. It codes for CASSLGPAAQGPQHF.

The chain links TRBV27 to TRBJ1-1, with D possibly matching TRBD1 (5 bases). Looked up from germline, CDR1 is MNHEY and CDR2 is SMNVEV (reference sequence). V lost 6 bases to trimming and J lost 7 bases, with 12 bases between them. This CDR3 contains 12 residues. Written as DNA, the CDR3 is TGTGCCAGCAGGGATCGGGGGAGTGAAGCTTTCTTT. Translation gives CASRDRGSEAFF.

The chain combines TRBV28 with TRBJ1-2; 7 bases agree with TRBD1. The CDR3 totals 14 residues. Trimming cost V 10 bases and J 7 bases; bases outside gene matches: 15. The germline CDR1 and CDR2 sequences are MDHEN and SYDVKM. As DNA, the CDR3 is TGTGCCACCAGGAGACAGGGATTAGCGTCTGGCTACACCTTC. Its protein is CATRRQGLASGYTF.

The chain combines TRBV7-9 with TRBJ2-3, with 8 positions matching TRBD2. Germline-derived CDR1 and CDR2 are SEHNR and FQNEAQ (reference sequence). V shed 4 bases and J 4 bases; nucleotides not matched to a gene: 7. The CDR3 consists of 15 residues. In DNA, the CDR3 is TGTGCCAGCAGCTCCAGCAGCGGGAGCGCAGATACGCAGTATTTT. Encoded protein: CASSSSSGSADTQYF.

This clone rates as medium-sized (0.01 to 0.1%). The chain has TRBV5-1 and TRBJ1-4; D not certain. Trimming left V 4 bases short and J 5 bases short, with 3 bases between. Looked up from germline, CDR1 is SGHRS and CDR2 is YFSETQ. The CDR3 runs 11 residues. As DNA, the CDR3 is TGCGCCAGCAGCCTAAATGAAAAACTGTTTTTT. This encodes CASSLNEKLFF.

This clone has only one observation. The rearrangement joins TRBV4-1 to TRBJ2-7, with 10 bases identical to TRBD2. V shed 0 bases, J shed 4 bases, and the junction held 6 bases outside the gene matches. The germline V gene encodes CDR1 MGHRA and CDR2 YSYEKL. The CDR3 runs to 16 residues. This CDR3 is CASSQETSGIGYEQYF. For the CDR3, the DNA is TGCGCCAGCAGCCAAGAAACTAGCGGGATAGGGTACGAGCAGTACTTC.

V usage is TRBV6-5 and J usage is TRBJ1-1; perhaps TRBD1 as D (6 bases). The length of the CDR3 is 14 residues. Germline V lookup: CDR1 MNHEY, CDR2 SVGAGI. V gave up 5 bases and J gave up 4 bases, with 14 bases separating them. The CDR3 here is CASSARGSGTEAFF. The DNA of the CDR3 is TGTGCCAGCAGTGCAAGGGGGTCGGGCACTGAAGCTTTCTTT.

The chain is built from TRBV6-5 and TRBJ2-1; TRBD2 might be the D (6 bases). The V gene lost 2 bases and the J gene lost 4 bases, with 12 bases spanning the gap. This CDR3 is 15 amino acids long. CDR1 and CDR2 (germline): MNHEY, SVGAGI. CDR3: CASSYGGMGYNEQFF. The CDR3 coding sequence is TGTGCCAGCAGTTACGGCGGGATGGGGTACAATGAGCAGTTCTTC.

The genes are TRBV2 and TRBJ2-1; 11 positions match TRBD2. The CDR3 spans 16 residues. V lost 1 base to trimming and J lost 7 bases; unmatched junction nucleotides: 6. Germline CDR1 and CDR2: SNHLY and FYNNEI. The CDR3 here is CASSEGVAGGMNEQFF. The CDR3 nucleotides are TGTGCCAGCAGTGAAGGGGTAGCGGGAGGGATGAATGAGCAGTTCTTC.

The chain employs TRBV2 and TRBJ1-6, with 9 positions matching TRBD1. CDR1 and CDR2 from the germline V gene are SNHLY and FYNNEI. The CDR3 runs 14 residues. Unmatched junction bases numbered 4, after V lost 6 bases and J lost 7 bases. In DNA, the CDR3 is TGTGCCAGCAGAGATGGACAGGGGAATTCACCCCTCCACTTT. This gives the protein CASRDGQGNSPLHF.

This clone was counted once. The chain employs TRBV7-2 and TRBJ1-3; D remains ambiguous. The CDR3 is 14 residues long. Germline V gives CDR1 SGHTA, CDR2 FQGNSA. Trimming cost V 6 bases and J 0 bases, with 9 bases left between them. CDR3 residues: CASRLSNSGNTIYF. The CDR3 DNA follows: TGTGCCAGCAGACTAAGCAACTCTGGAAACACCATATATTTT.

This clone was found a few times. The chain joins TRBV30 to TRBJ2-5, with D perhaps matching TRBD1 (6 bases). V lost 5 bases, J lost 2 bases, and 15 bases lay in between. This CDR3 has 14 amino acids. Germline CDR1 is GTSNPN and CDR2 is SVGIG (reference sequence). The CDR3 DNA reads TGTGCCTGGGGACAGCGGAAACTTCAAGAGACCCAGTACTTC. Translating gives CAWGQRKLQETQYF. The whole variable domain, filled in from reference TRBV30 and TRBJ2-5, reads SQTIHQWPATLVQPVGSPLSLECTVEGTSNPNLYWYRQAAGRGLQLLFYSVGIGQISSEVPQNLSASRPQDRQFILSSKKLLLSDSGFYLCAWGQRKLQETQYFGPGTRLLVL.

This chain joins TRBV6-5 and TRBJ1-2, with 7 bases matching TRBD1. This CDR3 is built from 13 residues. V was pared by 7 bases and J by 8 bases, with 10 bases of the junction left unmatched. Germline CDR1 MNHEY, CDR2 SVGAGI. In DNA form, the CDR3 reads TGTGCCAGCAATGCAGGGGACAGACACGGCTACACCTTC. Its protein is CASNAGDRHGYTF.

This chain links TRBV7-2 with TRBJ2-1, with D tentatively TRBD1 (6 bases). CDR3 length equals 13 residues. Germline CDR1 SGHTA, CDR2 FQGNSA. Trimming left V 4 bases short and J 4 bases short, with 8 bases between. DNA of the CDR3: TGTGCCAGCAGCTCCGGACAGTACAATGAGCAGTTCTTC. Protein product: CASSSGQYNEQFF.

The J gene is TRBJ2-3, the V gene TRBV28; D unclear. CDR3 length equals 11 residues. Looked up from germline, CDR1 is MDHEN and CDR2 is SYDVKM. V was clipped by 9 bases and J by 4 bases, with 8 bases between them. The CDR3 DNA follows: TGTGCCAGTCGTGGCTCAGATACGCAGTATTTT. It translates to CASRGSDTQYF.

This clone was counted once. This sequence joins TRBV13 and TRBJ1-1; unclear D gene. This CDR3 contains 12 residues. Trimming removed 4 bases at V and 6 bases at J, with 9 bases between. In germline, CDR1 is PRHDT, CDR2 FYEKMQ (reference sequence). In DNA, the CDR3 is TGTGCCAGCAGCTCCATGCGGTCTGAAGCTTTCTTT. It encodes CASSSMRSEAFF.

The chain uses TRBV4-1 and TRBJ2-7; 7 bases are shared with TRBD2. The CDR3 is 14 amino acids. Germline trimming cut 4 bases from V and 6 bases from J; bases unmatched to any gene: 9. Germline V gives CDR1 MGHRA, CDR2 YSYEKL. The CDR3 DNA sequence: TGCGCCAGCAGCCGCGGGAGTCTCGAGAGCGAGCAGTACTTC. This codes for CASSRGSLESEQYF.

V is TRBV7-8 and J is TRBJ2-7; D unresolved. V was pared by 1 base and J by 1 base, with 11 bases between. CDR1 and CDR2 from the germline V gene are SGHVS and FQNEAQ. CDR3 length equals 15 residues. CDR3 amino acids: CASSLVIGGSYEQYF. The CDR3 coding sequence is TGTGCCAGCAGCTTAGTTATCGGCGGATCCTACGAGCAGTACTTC.

Here the CDR3 reads CASRRDSTSYEQYF. For the CDR3, the DNA is TGCGCCAGCAGACGAGACAGCACGTCCTACGAGCAGTACTTC. The rearrangement uses TRBV5-1 and TRBJ2-7; the D gene is possibly TRBD1 (5 bases). V was clipped by 5 bases and J by 1 base, with 13 bases between them. Germline V gene sequence: CDR1 SGHRS, CDR2 YFSETQ. This CDR3 region has 14 residues.

V gene TRBV7-8 combines with J gene TRBJ2-7; D not resolved. The germline CDR1 and CDR2 sequences are SGHVS and FQNEAQ. The CDR3 is 11 amino acids. V was trimmed by 2 bases and J by 6 bases, leaving 5 bases between them. The CDR3 reads CASSLILEQYF. The CDR3 DNA is TGTGCCAGCAGCTTAATCCTCGAGCAGTACTTC.

The rearrangement joins TRBV29-1 to TRBJ2-7, with 12 bases identical to TRBD1. V was pared by 6 bases and J by 2 bases, with 5 bases of the junction left unmatched. Germline CDR1 is SQVTM and CDR2 is ANQGSEA. The CDR3 has 14 amino acids. As DNA, the CDR3 is TGCAGCGTGTCCCGGGACAGGGGGCCCTACGAGCAGTACTTC. Residues: CSVSRDRGPYEQYF.

The genes are TRBV29-1 and TRBJ1-1, with D unresolved. Germline V gene sequence: CDR1 SQVTM, CDR2 ANQGSEA. The CDR3 totals 15 residues. Deletions cut 6 bases from V and 0 bases from J, with 17 bases between. The CDR3 is CSVERTGSMNTEAFF. The CDR3 DNA reads as TGCAGCGTAGAACGGACGGGATCTATGAACACTGAAGCTTTCTTT.

The gene calls are TRBV7-2 and TRBJ2-1; the match to TRBD2 covers 10 bases. The CDR3 totals 14 residues. Losses at the gene ends were 3 bases for V and 6 bases for J; bases not matched to a gene: 2. Germline-derived CDR1 and CDR2 are SGHTA and FQGNSA. The CDR3 region has the DNA TGTGCCAGCAGCTTGCCTAGCGGGAGCAATGAGCAGTTCTTC. Translated: CASSLPSGSNEQFF.

This chain connects TRBV10-2 to TRBJ2-3; D is unclear. V was pared by 3 bases and J by 3 bases, with 7 bases between. Germline loops: CDR1 WSHSY, CDR2 SAAADI. This CDR3 comprises 13 residues. CDR3 sequence (DNA): TGCGCCAGCAGTGAACTAATAACAGATACGCAGTATTTT. Amino acid sequence: CASSELITDTQYF.

CDR3 amino acids: CASSQAPGPYTQYF. In nucleotides, the CDR3 is TGCGCCAGCAGCCAAGCCCCTGGCCCGTATACGCAGTATTTT. The rearrangement links TRBV4-3 to TRBJ2-3; D gene ambiguous. The CDR3 runs to 14 residues. Germline V gives CDR1 LGHNA, CDR2 YSLEER. V lost 1 base, J lost 7 bases, and 12 bases lay in between.

This clone was seen only once. This chain uses TRBV5-4 with TRBJ2-5; 7 bases are shared with TRBD1. J was trimmed by 2 bases and V by 4 bases; bases with no gene match: 2. The germline gives CDR1 SGHNT, CDR2 YYREEE (reference sequence). The CDR3 loop spans 13 amino acids. The CDR3: CASSQGQQETQYF. The CDR3 region has the DNA TGTGCCAGCAGCCAGGGACAGCAAGAGACCCAGTACTTC.